Presented here are 32 T cell receptor beta chains from one specimen sequenced in a study of control samples from healthy donors and cancer patients. Measured with immunoSEQ multiplex PCR; TCRdb has only the in-frame clones, and not every one. The table shows about 170,000 clones, with just over 90% occurring only once. Sequenced input: blood. Receptor source: a woman aged 60-75 years in good health.

This chain connects TRBV14 to TRBJ2-7; 7 bases line up with TRBD1. The CDR3 spans 15 residues. CDR1 and CDR2 from the germline V gene are SGHDN and FVKESK. The ends lost 2 bases at V and 6 bases at J; junction bases unmatched: 10. Here the CDR3 DNA reads TGTGCCAGCAGCCAACGACAGGGAAATATTGGCGAGCAGTACTTC. Translating gives CASSQRQGNIGEQYF. Full variable domain (rest looked up from reference TRBV14 and TRBJ2-7): EAGVTQFPSHSVIEKGQTVTLRCDPISGHDNLYWYRRVMGKEIKFLLHFVKESKQDESGMPNNRFLAERTGGTYSTLKVQPAELEDSGVYFCASSQRQGNIGEQYFGPGTRLTVT.

J is TRBJ2-5 and V is TRBV19; D might be TRBD1 (5 bases). CDR3 length: 13 amino acids. V gave up 9 bases and J gave up 1 base, with 12 bases separating them. Germline assignment: CDR1 LNHDA and CDR2 SQIVND (reference sequence). The CDR3 is CASRQTPQETQYF. For the CDR3, the DNA is TGTGCCAGCAGACAGACCCCCCAAGAGACCCAGTACTTC. Full variable domain (remainder filled in from reference TRBV19 and TRBJ2-5): DGGITQSPKYLFRKEGQNVTLSCEQNLNHDAMYWYRQDPGQGLRLIYYSQIVNDFQKGDIAEGYSVSREKKESFPLTVTSAQKNPTAFYLCASRQTPQETQYFGPGTRLLVL.

This chain uses TRBV18 with TRBJ1-1; TRBD1 agrees at 9 bases. Germline trimming cut 6 bases from V and 7 bases from J; bases unmatched to any gene: 9. The CDR3 sequence is 14 residues long. The germline V gene encodes CDR1 KGHSH and CDR2 LQKENI. Here the CDR3 reads CASSRRDREGEAFF. DNA for the CDR3: TGTGCCAGCTCCCGACGGGACAGGGAGGGTGAAGCTTTCTTT.

V usage is TRBV10-3 and J usage is TRBJ2-3, with 8 bases that match TRBD2. The CDR3 spans 14 residues. The V and J ends lost 7 bases and 0 bases, in that order; junction bases with no gene match: 3. Germline V gives CDR1 ENHRY, CDR2 SYGVKD. In DNA form, the CDR3 reads TGTGCCATCAACGGGGGGGGCAGCACAGATACGCAGTATTTT. Its translation is CAINGGGSTDTQYF.

V and J are TRBV9 and TRBJ2-1; 11 bases are shared with TRBD1. Germline assignment: CDR1 SGDLS and CDR2 YYNGEE. The V gene end was trimmed by 0 bases and the J gene end by 7 bases; junction bases not matched to a gene: 6. The CDR3 extends over 16 amino acids. In DNA, the CDR3 is TGTGCCAGCAGCGTAGTTGGACAGGGGGCGGGTAATGAGCAGTTCTTC. It yields the protein CASSVVGQGAGNEQFF.

This rearrangement joins TRBV29-1 to TRBJ1-2; 7 nucleotides line up with TRBD1. Germline values: CDR1 SQVTM, CDR2 ANQGSEA. This CDR3 region has 12 residues. V trimming: 1 base; J trimming: 5 bases; junction bases outside the gene matches: 1. The CDR3 here is CSVEGQGYGYTF. The CDR3 DNA reads as TGCAGCGTTGAAGGACAGGGATATGGCTACACCTTC. Full variable domain (remainder filled in from reference TRBV29-1 and TRBJ1-2): SAVISQKPSRDICQRGTSLTIQCQVDSQVTMMFWYRQQPGQSLTLIATANQGSEATYESGFVIDKFPISRPNLTFSTLTVSNMSPEDSSIYLCSVEGQGYGYTFGSGTRLTVV.

The J gene is TRBJ1-2, the V gene TRBV5-1, with a possible D match to TRBD1 (6 bases). The CDR3 runs to 15 residues. Between the trimmed V and J ends, which lost 2 bases and 1 base, there was a span of 12 bases. Germline loops: CDR1 SGHRS, CDR2 YFSETQ. The CDR3 is CASSFRDTLNYGYTF. The CDR3 DNA reads TGCGCCAGCAGCTTCCGGGACACGCTTAACTATGGCTACACCTTC.

This clone showed up just a few times. The V and J genes are TRBV5-4 and TRBJ2-5, with D hard to call. The CDR3 runs 15 residues. V was clipped by 1 base and J by 2 bases, with 12 bases between them. Germline CDR1 is SGHNT and CDR2 is YYREEE (reference sequence). The CDR3 region has the DNA TGTGCCAGCAGCTTGTCCTCGAACCCACAAGAGACCCAGTACTTC. It is translated as CASSLSSNPQETQYF.

The V and J genes are TRBV27 and TRBJ2-2; D might be TRBD2 (6 bases). V lost 7 bases to trimming and J lost 4 bases, with 22 bases between them. This CDR3 contains 17 residues. Germline-derived CDR1 and CDR2 are MNHEY and SMNVEV (reference sequence). The CDR3: CASTTTWAVGGTGELFF. The CDR3 coding sequence is TGTGCCAGCACCACCACCTGGGCAGTCGGGGGCACCGGGGAGCTGTTTTTT.

The chain joins TRBV2 to TRBJ2-3, with 12 positions matching TRBD2. Germline V CDR1 and CDR2: SNHLY, FYNNEI. J was trimmed by 4 bases and V by 1 base; bases with no gene match: 0. There are 15 residues in the CDR3. CDR3 sequence: CASSEGLAGADTQYF. CDR3 nucleotide sequence: TGTGCCAGCAGTGAAGGACTAGCGGGGGCAGATACGCAGTATTTT.

This chain links TRBV7-3 with TRBJ2-1; 11 positions match TRBD2. The CDR3 is made up of 17 amino acids. With V trimmed by 4 bases and J by 5 bases, 10 bases remained unmatched. CDR1 SGHTA and CDR2 FQGTGA come from the germline V gene. The CDR3 nucleotides read TGTGCCAGCAGCTATACTTCCGGGACTAGCGGAAACAATGAGCAGTTCTTC. The encoded protein is CASSYTSGTSGNNEQFF.

This sequence joins TRBV6-5 and TRBJ1-5, with unresolved D. The CDR3 has 12 residues. Looked up from germline, CDR1 is MNHEY and CDR2 is SVGAGI. V lost 7 bases to trimming and J lost 7 bases, with 11 bases between them. The DNA for the CDR3 is TGTGCCAGCAAGGAGGGATACCAGCCCCAGCATTTT. Its translation: CASKEGYQPQHF.

This clone was detected only once. The rearrangement uses TRBV13 and TRBJ2-1; 13 nucleotides align to TRBD2. Trimming took 5 bases from V and 12 from J; bases not matched to a gene: 7. Germline CDR1 reads PRHDT; CDR2 reads FYEKMQ (reference sequence). This CDR3 region has 14 residues. This CDR3 is CASSDGTSGDRQFF. The CDR3 DNA follows: TGTGCCAGCAGCGACGGGACTAGCGGGGACCGGCAGTTCTTC.

The chain carries TRBV7-9 and TRBJ1-4; D unclear. The CDR3 runs 13 residues. V lost 8 bases and J lost 7, with 14 bases in between. The germline gives CDR1 SEHNR, CDR2 FQNEAQ (reference sequence). The CDR3 coding sequence is TGTGCCAGCCAGCTTATCCCTTTTGAAAAACTGTTTTTT. Translated: CASQLIPFEKLFF.

The chain is built from TRBV4-2 and TRBJ1-1, with D possibly being TRBD1 (5 bases). V was shortened by 0 bases and J by 7 bases, with 12 bases between the two germline ends. The CDR3 is 14 residues long. Per the germline V gene, CDR1 is LGHNA and CDR2 is YNFKEQ. CDR3 nucleotides: TGTGCCAGCAGCCAAGATCTGGGGGAAATTGAAGCTTTCTTT. Protein: CASSQDLGEIEAFF.

This chain connects TRBV19 to TRBJ2-3, with 7 nucleotides matching TRBD2. Trimming removed 1 base from V and 3 bases from J; junction bases left unmatched: 1. This CDR3 spans 14 amino acids. Germline-derived CDR1 and CDR2 are LNHDA and SQIVND (reference sequence). The CDR3 DNA follows: TGTGCCAGTAGTATAGGGGGGGGGACAGATACGCAGTATTTT. It is translated as CASSIGGGTDTQYF.

This sequence joins TRBV5-4 and TRBJ2-3; D is unresolved. The CDR3 is 14 residues long. Germline V CDR1 and CDR2: SGHNT, YYREEE (reference sequence). Trimming took 5 bases from V and 4 from J, leaving 14 bases between them. The CDR3 DNA sequence: TGTGCCAGCAGAACCGACTCTGGCGCAGATACGCAGTATTTT. Amino acids: CASRTDSGADTQYF.

CDR3 nucleotides: TGTGCCAGCTCACCAAGAGTGACAGGGAGTGGTCGGGCTAATGAAAAACTGTTTTTT. Residues: CASSPRVTGSGRANEKLFF. The gene calls are TRBV18 and TRBJ1-4; TRBD1 agrees at 7 bases. Germline-derived CDR1 and CDR2 are KGHSH and LQKENI. The CDR3 runs 19 residues. V lost 2 bases to trimming and J lost 3 bases; unmatched junction nucleotides: 15.

The V call is TRBV4-2, the J call TRBJ1-3; D is perhaps TRBD1 (6 bases). Looked up from germline, CDR1 is LGHNA and CDR2 is YNFKEQ. V was clipped by 2 bases and J by 1 base, with 9 bases between them. The CDR3 contains 15 residues. Here the CDR3 DNA reads TGTGCCAGCAGCCAATCAGGACAGTCTGGAAACACCATATATTTT. This translates into CASSQSGQSGNTIYF.

The chain uses TRBV29-1 and TRBJ1-2, with no clear D. Trimming stripped 4 bases from V and 4 bases from J, with 10 bases between. The CDR3 sequence is 12 residues long. Germline V lookup: CDR1 SQVTM, CDR2 ANQGSEA. The CDR3 loop is CSVGGTTYGYTF. The CDR3 DNA reads as TGCAGCGTTGGCGGAACTACCTATGGCTACACCTTC.

CDR3 sequence reads: CSVVGDTELNTEAFF. The CDR3 nucleotides are TGCAGCGTTGTTGGGGACACCGAATTGAACACTGAAGCTTTCTTT. The V and J genes are TRBV29-1 and TRBJ1-1; D is possibly TRBD1 (6 bases). The germline gives CDR1 SQVTM, CDR2 ANQGSEA. This CDR3 spans 15 amino acids. The V and J ends lost 4 bases and 0 bases respectively, with 15 bases between them.

The V gene is TRBV2, the J gene TRBJ1-1, with D possibly being TRBD1 (6 bases). The CDR3 extends over 13 amino acids. Germline V lookup: CDR1 SNHLY, CDR2 FYNNEI. V dropped 6 bases and J dropped 2 bases, with 10 bases sitting between them. This CDR3 reads CASRRDINTEAFF. The CDR3 region has the DNA TGTGCCAGCAGAAGGGACATCAACACTGAAGCTTTCTTT.

This clone was counted only a few times. The V call is TRBV5-1, the J call TRBJ1-2; D remains unclear. This CDR3 is 11 amino acids long. CDR1 SGHRS and CDR2 YFSETQ come from the germline V gene. V dropped 6 bases and J dropped 4 bases, with 7 bases sitting between them. The CDR3 DNA is TGCGCCAGCACCGACCGCTATGGCTACACCTTC. It is translated as CASTDRYGYTF.

This chain connects TRBV18 to TRBJ2-5, with D unclear. Germline V lookup: CDR1 KGHSH, CDR2 LQKENI. V was clipped by 3 bases and J by 4 bases, with 12 bases between them. This CDR3 is 14 amino acids long. CDR3 loop: CASSPAVRPETQYF. The DNA of the CDR3 is TGTGCCAGCTCACCCGCCGTGCGTCCAGAGACCCAGTACTTC.

V gene TRBV30 combines with J gene TRBJ1-5; 9 nucleotides line up with TRBD1. Unmatched junction bases numbered 8, after V lost 2 bases and J lost 6 bases. CDR1 and CDR2 from the germline V gene are GTSNPN and SVGIG (reference sequence). This CDR3 has 15 amino acids. The CDR3 is CAWSLGGTGPQPQHF. The CDR3 DNA is TGTGCCTGGAGTTTGGGGGGGACAGGGCCTCAGCCCCAGCATTTT.

The chain couples TRBV5-5 to TRBJ1-6; 8 positions agree with TRBD1. The trim removed 4 bases at V and 14 bases at J, leaving 14 bases unmatched. Germline loops: CDR1 SGHKS, CDR2 YYEKEE (reference sequence). The CDR3 spans 15 residues. CDR3 sequence: CASSPRTGLTVALHF. The CDR3 DNA is TGTGCCAGCAGCCCTAGGACAGGGTTAACTGTGGCCCTCCACTTT.

The CDR3 DNA is TGCGCCAGCAGCTTGGATCAGCAGTTCTACGAGCAGTACTTC. Translation gives CASSLDQQFYEQYF. This sequence joins TRBV5-1 and TRBJ2-7; D remains unclear. V was trimmed by 0 bases and J by 3 bases, leaving 10 bases between them. Germline CDR1 is SGHRS and CDR2 is YFSETQ. The CDR3 loop spans 14 amino acids.

This clone was counted once. The chain employs TRBV5-4 and TRBJ2-1; 10 bases line up with TRBD2. The CDR3 loop spans 15 amino acids. Germline CDR1 and CDR2: SGHNT and YYREEE (reference sequence). V was pared by 8 bases and J by 8 bases, with 13 bases of the junction left unmatched. In nucleotides, the CDR3 is TGTGCCAGTCTGCGAGCGGGGGGGCCTTCGGATGAGCAGTTCTTC. This gives the protein CASLRAGGPSDEQFF.

The rearrangement links TRBV7-2 to TRBJ2-5; no clear D. The CDR3 is 16 amino acids. V was clipped by 1 base and J by 4 bases, with 16 bases between them. The germline CDR1 and CDR2 sequences are SGHTA and FQGNSA. For the CDR3, the DNA is TGTGCCAGCAGCTTAGGGCGGTATGGGGTGGGAGAGACCCAGTACTTC. Translation: CASSLGRYGVGETQYF.

The gene calls are TRBV7-2 and TRBJ2-1; D uncertain. The germline V and J ends were trimmed by 1 base and 3 bases, with 7 bases remaining between them. This CDR3 comprises 14 residues. CDR1 is SGHTA and CDR2 is FQGNSA in the germline V gene. CDR3 bases: TGTGCCAGCAGCTTAGGGTATAGCTACAATGAGCAGTTCTTC. It specifies CASSLGYSYNEQFF.

V and J are TRBV5-1 and TRBJ2-1, with 9 bases lining up with TRBD1. The germline V gene has CDR1 SGHRS and CDR2 YFSETQ. Trimming removed 3 bases from V and 9 bases from J; junction bases left unmatched: 7. This CDR3 region has 14 residues. CDR3 DNA: TGCGCCAGCAGCTCGGACAGGGGAGGTGGTGAGCAGTTCTTC. The encoded protein is CASSSDRGGGEQFF.

The V gene is TRBV9, the J gene TRBJ1-1, with TRBD1 matching over 9 bases. J was trimmed by 10 bases and V by 0 bases; bases with no gene match: 4. Germline assignment: CDR1 SGDLS and CDR2 YYNGEE. The CDR3 is 13 amino acids. CDR3 nucleotide sequence: TGTGCCAGCAGCGTAGAACAGGGGGCGGTAGCTTTCTTT. Translating gives CASSVEQGAVAFF. Based on the CDR3 plus reference TRBV9 and TRBJ1-1, the full variable domain is DSGVTQTPKHLITATGQRVTLRCSPRSGDLSVYWYQQSLDQGLQFLIQYYNGEERAKGNILERFSAQQFPDLHSELNLSSLELGDSALYFCASSVEQGAVAFFGQGTRLTVV.